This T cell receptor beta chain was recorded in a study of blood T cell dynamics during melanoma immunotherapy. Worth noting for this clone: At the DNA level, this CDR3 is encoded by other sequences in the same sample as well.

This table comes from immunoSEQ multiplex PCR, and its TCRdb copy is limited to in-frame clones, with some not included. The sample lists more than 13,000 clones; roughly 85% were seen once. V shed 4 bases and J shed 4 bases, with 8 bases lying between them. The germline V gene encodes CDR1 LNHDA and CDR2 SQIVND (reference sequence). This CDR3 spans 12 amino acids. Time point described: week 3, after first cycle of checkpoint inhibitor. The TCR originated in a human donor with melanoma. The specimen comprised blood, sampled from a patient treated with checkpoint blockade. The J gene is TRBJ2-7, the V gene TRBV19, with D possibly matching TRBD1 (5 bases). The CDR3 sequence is CASSTGSYEQYF. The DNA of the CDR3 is TGTGCCAGTAGTACAGGGTCATACGAGCAGTACTTC.